The clone carrying this T cell receptor beta chain turned up a few times. Assay: immunoSEQ multiplex PCR; the TCRdb copy retains only in-frame clones and omits some. This sample has about 300,000 clones, with roughly 80% found just once. CDR1 and CDR2 (germline): MNHEY, SMNVEV (reference sequence). The CDR3 spans 15 residues. The V and J ends lost 10 bases and 8 bases, in that order; junction bases with no gene match: 15. The data derive from a study of blood T cell repertoires in COVID-19. This sequence originates from a woman aged 45-60 years who had recovered from COVID-19. The sequenced sample consisted of peripheral blood. J is TRBJ2-1 and V is TRBV27; 9 nucleotides agree with TRBD2. The CDR3 nucleotides are TGTGCCATCAAGGGGGCGGGGGGGAAGTCCGATGAGCAGTTCTTC. It translates to CAIKGAGGKSDEQFF.